One TCR beta chain is described in this entry. Antigen specificity is unknown. Naive CD4+ cells were CD45RA-selected; the remaining cells were memory. The sample comes from a study of shared clonotypes between healthy human individuals. Study conclusions and caveats: Donors were few, which limited the genetic and exposure-history diversity represented. Sorted-subset sequencing was shown by rarefaction to be incomplete despite large depth.

TCRdb's copy holds only in-frame clones and misses some; the assay was immunoSEQ multiplex PCR. The sample records 300,000 or so clones, 74% being singletons. V was clipped by 5 bases and J by 9 bases; unmatched bases: 14. Germline CDR1 SGHVS, CDR2 FQNEAQ. This CDR3 region has 16 residues. Specimen: memory CD4+ T cells sorted from blood. Indicated subset: CD45RA-negative fraction. The V and J genes are TRBV7-8 and TRBJ2-1; the match to TRBD2 covers 9 bases. This sequence was found in a man aged 30 to 39 in good health. The CDR3 sequence: CASSRGGLAGDREQFF. The CDR3 DNA sequence: TGTGCCAGCAGCCGCGGGGGTTTAGCGGGAGATCGTGAGCAGTTCTTC.